Included here is one T cell receptor (beta chain) sequence, with context. The antigen is not known. Sequencing was performed with immunoSEQ multiplex PCR; in TCRdb, only in-frame clones are kept and a portion is missing. The data contain approximately 260,000 clones, 86% of them singletons. This CDR3 region has 16 residues. CDR1 is SGHDT and CDR2 is YYEEEE in the germline V gene. J gave up 6 bases and V 4 bases, and 12 bases lay outside the gene matches. The entry originates in a study of cytomegalovirus exposure and HLA in healthy donors. The overall study: The 110 or so validation repertoires used a platform that matched the one used for the 550 to 800 first-cohort repertoires, as a later analysis reported.

Whole-study results and caveats: Many donors carried some public TCRs, although rarity characterized most TCR sequences. It was found in a later analysis that first-cohort TCR clusters tended to co-occur in the 90 to 150 validation repertoires.

The source material was PBMCs. This sequence originates from a woman younger than 35 in good health and CMV-seronegative. The rearrangement uses TRBV5-6 and TRBJ2-4, with 8 bases lining up with TRBD1. The CDR3 DNA follows: TGTGCCAGCAGCGTCCTCGGACAGGGACGGAGAAACATTCAGTACTTC. Translating gives CASSVLGQGRRNIQYF.